A selection of T cell receptor beta chains follows, all from one sample in a study of brain T cells in children with intractable seizures. Sequencing used immunoSEQ multiplex PCR; TCRdb keeps in-frame clones, though not all of them. The sample lists under 150,000 clones; 94% were seen once. The sample was peripheral blood, taken at surgery. The receptors here all came from a boy under two years old with hemimegalencephaly and intractable seizures. CDR3s leave out the opening cysteine and the closing phenylalanine or tryptophan.

V gene	J gene	CDR3 protein
TRBV30	TRBJ1-4	AWSNIARGTEKLF
TRBV6-5	TRBJ2-3	ASCSGGGSRTQY
TRBV7-9	TRBJ1-4	ASSLAGPGGLF
TRBV5-8	TRBJ1-5	ASSISGTGASNQPQH
TRBV29-1	TRBJ1-4	SVAGGGEKLF
TRBV4-1	TRBJ2-1	ASSQDRLAGGREQF
TRBV9	TRBJ1-5	ASSVVGRGEDRSNQPQH
TRBV18	TRBJ2-1	ASSQLAGNEQF
TRBV4-2	TRBJ2-3	ASSQDPFTLGDTQY
TRBV4-1	TRBJ2-7	ASSQDRIAVLYEQY
TRBV19	TRBJ1-1	ASITTGVLKAF
TRBV7-2	TRBJ1-1	ASSLVGQANTEAF
TRBV4-3	TRBJ1-3	ASSPGTGEESSGNTIY
TRBV5-4	TRBJ1-2	ASSSVRSRSYGYT
TRBV11-3	TRBJ2-3	ASSFRTRSSTDTQY
TRBV5-1	TRBJ1-2	ASSLESVTGGYT
TRBV11-3	TRBJ1-1	ASSLDGYGQEGERLAEAF
TRBV4-3	TRBJ2-3	ASSQERATDTQY
TRBV2	TRBJ2-1	ASLTGGYNEQF
TRBV3-1/TRBV3-2	TRBJ1-1	ASSQEGVGPNTEAF
TRBV9	TRBJ1-1	ASSSLGPVGAEAF
TRBV7-8	TRBJ2-2	ASSLGPGELF
TRBV27	TRBJ1-2	ASITGAGGYT
TRBV19	TRBJ2-1	ASSPFRGPQF
TRBV5-1	TRBJ2-2	ASSWGTLPYTGELF
TRBV19	TRBJ1-2	ASSILGYGYT
TRBV19	TRBJ2-5	ASSILNGQETQY
TRBV3-1/TRBV3-2	TRBJ2-1	ASSLAGRNEQF
TRBV4-2	TRBJ2-6	ASSPSNSGANVLT
TRBV27	TRBJ1-1	ASSSPRGGSTEAF
TRBV19	TRBJ2-1	ASSTGAYSYNEQF
TRBV24-1	TRBJ2-1	ATSRGSSYNEQF
TRBV2	TRBJ1-5	ASSDSGQGYNQPQH
TRBV4-1	TRBJ2-7	ASSHPGGDQY
TRBV12-2	TRBJ2-1	ASRHPGPPTVSSYNEQF
TRBV24-1	TRBJ2-7	ATSDVPGPGGYEQY
TRBV3-1/TRBV3-2	TRBJ1-1	ASSFPGGTEAF
TRBV27	TRBJ2-7	ASRSSGIGLRYEQY
TRBV3-1/TRBV3-2	TRBJ2-3	ASSQGDTQY
TRBV7-9	TRBJ2-7	ASSRQSYEQY
TRBV7-9	TRBJ2-7	ASSLGAGGAYEQY
TRBV5-6	TRBJ2-3	ASSFIWGDTQY
TRBV9	TRBJ1-1	ASSTTGVNTEAF
TRBV23-1	TRBJ1-1	ASWGREAF
TRBV7-8	TRBJ2-1	ASSQPGQEQF
TRBV4-3	TRBJ1-1	ASSQDLRDTEAF
TRBV5-5	TRBJ2-7	ASSQLPDSPYEQY
TRBV5-1	TRBJ2-3	ASSSRLPTDTQY
TRBV10-1	TRBJ2-3	ASSASGSGDTQY
TRBV4-3	TRBJ1-3	ASSQGRAGNTIY